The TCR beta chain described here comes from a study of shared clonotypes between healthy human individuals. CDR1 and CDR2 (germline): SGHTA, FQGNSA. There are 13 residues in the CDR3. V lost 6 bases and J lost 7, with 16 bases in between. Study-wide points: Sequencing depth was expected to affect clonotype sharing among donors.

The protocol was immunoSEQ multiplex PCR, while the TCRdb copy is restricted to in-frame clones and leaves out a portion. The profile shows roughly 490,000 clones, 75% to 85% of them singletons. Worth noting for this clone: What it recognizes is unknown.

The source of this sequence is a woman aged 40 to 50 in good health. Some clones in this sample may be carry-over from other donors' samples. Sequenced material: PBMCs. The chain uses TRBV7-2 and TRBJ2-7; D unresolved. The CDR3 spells CASSQEGLGEQYF. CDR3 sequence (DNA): TGTGCCAGCAGTCAGGAAGGGCTCGGTGAGCAGTACTTC.